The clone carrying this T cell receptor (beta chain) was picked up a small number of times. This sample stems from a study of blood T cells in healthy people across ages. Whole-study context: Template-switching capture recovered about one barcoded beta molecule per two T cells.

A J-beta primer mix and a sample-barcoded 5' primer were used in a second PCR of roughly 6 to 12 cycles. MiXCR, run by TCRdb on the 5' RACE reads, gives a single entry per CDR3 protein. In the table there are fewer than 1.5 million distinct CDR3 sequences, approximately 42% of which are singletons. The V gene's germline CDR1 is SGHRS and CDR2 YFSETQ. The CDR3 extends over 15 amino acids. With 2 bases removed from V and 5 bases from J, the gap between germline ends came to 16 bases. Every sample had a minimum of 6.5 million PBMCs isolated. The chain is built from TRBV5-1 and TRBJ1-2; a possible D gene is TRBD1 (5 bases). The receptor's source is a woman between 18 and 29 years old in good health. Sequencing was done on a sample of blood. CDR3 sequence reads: CASSFSWDGIYGYTF. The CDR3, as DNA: TGCGCCAGCAGCTTCTCCTGGGACGGAATTTATGGCTACACCTTC.